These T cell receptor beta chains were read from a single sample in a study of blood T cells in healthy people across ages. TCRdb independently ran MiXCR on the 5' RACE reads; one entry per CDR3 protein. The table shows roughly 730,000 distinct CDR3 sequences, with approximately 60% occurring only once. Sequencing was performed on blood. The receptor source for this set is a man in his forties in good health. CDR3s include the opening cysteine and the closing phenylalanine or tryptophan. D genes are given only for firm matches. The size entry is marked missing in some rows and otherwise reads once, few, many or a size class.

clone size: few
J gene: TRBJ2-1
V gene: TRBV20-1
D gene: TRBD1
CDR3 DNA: TGCAGTGCTAGAGTAAAAGGACAGGGCTTCTACAATGAGCAGTTCTTC
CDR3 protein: CSARVKGQGFYNEQFF

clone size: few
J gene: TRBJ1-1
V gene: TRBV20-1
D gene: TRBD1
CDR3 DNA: TGCAGTGCTAGCAAACCGACAGGGGGCCCTGAAGCTTTCTTT
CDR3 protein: CSASKPTGGPEAFF

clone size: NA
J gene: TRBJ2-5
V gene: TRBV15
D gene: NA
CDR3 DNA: TGTGCCACCAGTGCTACTACGCCTGAGACCCAGTACTTC
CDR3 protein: CATSATTPETQYF

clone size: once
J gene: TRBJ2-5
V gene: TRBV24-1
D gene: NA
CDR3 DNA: TGTGCCACCAGTGATCCGCGCGGCCGCGGGGCAGGGCGGTTGCGGGAGACCCAGTACTTC
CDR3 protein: CATSDPRGRGAGRLRETQYF

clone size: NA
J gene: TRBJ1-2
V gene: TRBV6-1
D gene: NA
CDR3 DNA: TGTGCCAGCAGGGACAGCCCGATGAGCTACACCTTC
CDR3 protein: CASRDSPMSYTF

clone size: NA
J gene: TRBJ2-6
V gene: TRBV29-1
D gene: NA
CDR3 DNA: TGCAGCGTTGGGGTCGGGCGCTCTGGGGCTAACGTCCTGACTTTC
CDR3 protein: CSVGVGRSGANVLTF

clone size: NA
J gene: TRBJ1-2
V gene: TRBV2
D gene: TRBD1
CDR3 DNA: TGTGCCAGGGGACAGGAATATGGCTACACCTTC
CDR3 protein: CARGQEYGYTF

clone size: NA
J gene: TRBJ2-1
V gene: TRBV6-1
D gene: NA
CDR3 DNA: TGTGCCAGCAGTGTGTCGGGACGGGGGATGATCTCCTACAATGAGCAGTTCTTC
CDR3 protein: CASSVSGRGMISYNEQFF

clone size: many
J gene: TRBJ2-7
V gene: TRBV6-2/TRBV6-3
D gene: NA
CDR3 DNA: TGTGCCAGCAGTCGGTACGAGCAGTACTTC
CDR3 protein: CASSRYEQYF

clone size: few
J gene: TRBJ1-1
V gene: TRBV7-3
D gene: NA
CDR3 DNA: TGTGCCAGCAGCTTAGAGTCCCAGGGCGGCGGTGAAGCTTTCTTT
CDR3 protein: CASSLESQGGGEAFF